These 8 T cell receptor beta chains were sequenced from one sample in a study of shared clonotypes between healthy human individuals. It was CD45RO-negative cells, positively selected for CCR7, that made up naive CD8 cells, with terminally differentiated effector memory CD45RA+ cells excluded. The assay was immunoSEQ multiplex PCR, and TCRdb's table has in-frame clones only and misses some. The sample holds hundreds of thousands of clones, about 90% seen once. Sequenced: naive CD8+ T cells sorted from blood. These receptor sequences come from a man aged 25-40 years in good health.

V is TRBV9 and J is TRBJ2-6; D could derive from TRBD1 or TRBD2 (5 bases each). Germline V gives CDR1 SGDLS, CDR2 YYNGEE. The germline V and J ends were trimmed by 4 bases and 0 bases, with 17 bases remaining between them. The CDR3 loop spans 18 amino acids. CDR3 loop: CASSQTGQKTSGANVLTF. CDR3 nucleotides: TGTGCCAGCAGCCAAACGGGGCAGAAGACCTCTGGGGCCAACGTCCTGACTTTC. Filled out from reference TRBV9 and TRBJ2-6, the complete variable domain reads DSGVTQTPKHLITATGQRVTLRCSPRSGDLSVYWYQQSLDQGLQFLIQYYNGEERAKGNILERFSAQQFPDLHSELNLSSLELGDSALYFCASSQTGQKTSGANVLTFGAGSRLTVL.

The chain recombines TRBV15 with TRBJ2-3, with D perhaps matching TRBD1 (5 bases). This CDR3 region has 15 residues. Germline V gene sequence: CDR1 LNHNV, CDR2 YYDKDF (reference sequence). Trimming took 6 bases from V and 2 from J, leaving 15 bases between them. The CDR3 bases are TGTGCCACCAGGAGCAGGGCAGGGTCCACAGATACGCAGTATTTT. It is translated as CATRSRAGSTDTQYF.

The chain joins TRBV4-1 to TRBJ2-2; a weak D match, TRBD2 (6 bases). The CDR3 length is 16 residues. CDR1 is MGHRA and CDR2 is YSYEKL in the germline V gene. V lost 1 base and J lost 2, with 11 bases in between. CDR3 sequence reads: CASSQGGGINTGELFF. DNA of the CDR3: TGCGCCAGCAGCCAAGGGGGCGGGATCAACACCGGGGAGCTGTTTTTT.

The V call is TRBV13, the J call TRBJ1-1; no firm D call. Germline CDR1 PRHDT, CDR2 FYEKMQ (reference sequence). Trimming removed 4 bases at V and 5 bases at J, with 11 bases between. The CDR3 is 13 amino acids. The CDR3 coding sequence is TGTGCCAGCAGCTCCTATTACGGGACTGAAGCTTTCTTT. Amino acids: CASSSYYGTEAFF.

The chain uses TRBV5-4 and TRBJ1-2; possible D gene TRBD1, 6 bases. Germline CDR1 is SGHNT and CDR2 is YYREEE (reference sequence). The CDR3 spans 12 residues. The V and J ends lost 5 bases and 8 bases respectively, with 13 bases between them. The DNA of the CDR3 is TGTGCCAGCAGTGAGACAGGTTGGGGCTACACCTTC. This translates into CASSETGWGYTF.

J is TRBJ2-1 and V is TRBV4-3; 8 nucleotides line up with TRBD2. CDR3 length: 16 amino acids. Trimming cost V 3 bases and J 5 bases; bases outside gene matches: 9. CDR1 and CDR2 from the germline V gene are LGHNA and YSLEER. The DNA of the CDR3 is TGCGCCAGCAGCCATGACGTCGGGAGGGTTGACAATGAGCAGTTCTTC. Its translation is CASSHDVGRVDNEQFF.

The chain recombines TRBV5-8 with TRBJ1-4; D remains unclear. In germline, CDR1 is SGHTS, CDR2 YDEGEE. CDR3 length: 14 amino acids. Trimming shortened V by 10 bases and J by 1 base, and 14 bases separated the two germline ends. This CDR3 is CAGTTVGTNEKLFF. In DNA, the CDR3 is TGTGCCGGAACTACTGTGGGAACTAATGAAAAACTGTTTTTT.

V is TRBV5-6 and J is TRBJ2-3; unclear D gene. The CDR3 runs to 15 residues. V was clipped by 2 bases and J by 1 base, with 11 bases between them. Germline V CDR1 and CDR2: SGHDT, YYEEEE. CDR3 nucleotides: TGTGCCAGCAGCTTTGGACCCCAAGGCACAGATACGCAGTATTTT. Translating gives CASSFGPQGTDTQYF.